The 11 T cell receptor beta chains below come from one sample, sequenced in a study of response to subunit inactivated influenza vaccine. TCRdb recomputed calls from the RT-PCR reads with MiXCR, one row per CDR3 protein. This sample has around 790,000 distinct CDR3 sequences, with 21% found just once. This specimen consisted of PBMCs from blood, obtained about 5 days after vaccination. These receptors were taken from a man in his fifties or sixties who received an inactivated influenza vaccine.

The V gene is TRBV4-1, the J gene TRBJ2-7; either TRBD1 or TRBD2 may supply D (8 bases each). The CDR3 totals 17 residues. Trimming left V 1 base short and J 0 bases short, with 16 bases between. Germline V CDR1 and CDR2: MGHRA, YSYEKL. CDR3 nucleotides: TGCGCCAGCAGCCAAGGACGACAGGGGACTAGCTCCTACGAGCAGTACTTC. The encoded protein is CASSQGRQGTSSYEQYF.

The J gene is TRBJ2-7, the V gene TRBV12-3 or TRBV12-4, with D hard to call. The CDR3 is 13 amino acids. The ends were cut back, 8 bases at V and 6 bases at J, with 17 bases in the middle. The CDR3 bases are TGTGCCAGCTCCCTGAGAACATCTTCCGAGCAGTACTTC. Its protein is CASSLRTSSEQYF.

This clonotype occurred a few times. The chain couples TRBV10-3 to TRBJ2-5; D is possibly TRBD1 (6 bases). CDR1 and CDR2 (germline): ENHRY, SYGVKD. Between the trimmed V and J ends, which lost 9 bases and 2 bases, there was a span of 13 bases. The CDR3 has 13 amino acids. This chain's CDR3 is CAIAGTHQETQYF. DNA of the CDR3: TGTGCCATAGCCGGGACACATCAAGAGACCCAGTACTTC.

The V call is TRBV5-1, the J call TRBJ1-2, with D maybe TRBD1 (5 bases). In germline, CDR1 is SGHRS, CDR2 YFSETQ. V lost 4 bases to trimming and J lost 3 bases, with 22 bases between them. This CDR3 is built from 17 residues. The CDR3 loop reads CASSPGSSDDSDYGYTF. The CDR3 nucleotides read TGCGCCAGCAGCCCCGGCAGTTCTGATGACAGTGACTATGGCTACACCTTC.

This clonotype was found a few times. The V call is TRBV7-6, the J call TRBJ1-2; 8 bases are shared with TRBD1. Germline V lookup: CDR1 SGHVS, CDR2 FNYEAQ. The CDR3 totals 16 residues. V was pared by 1 base and J by 3 bases, with 7 bases of the junction left unmatched. In DNA, the CDR3 is TGTGCCAGCAGCTTAGGAATCATGGGACAGGACTATGGCTACACCTTC. Its translation: CASSLGIMGQDYGYTF.

In its sample, this clonotype was seen many times. The V call is TRBV12-3 or TRBV12-4, the J call TRBJ2-1, with D possibly called TRBD1 or TRBD2 (5 bases each). V lost 6 bases to trimming and J lost 9 bases, with 12 bases between them. The CDR3 has 12 residues. The CDR3 nucleotides read TGTGCCAGCAGACGAGGGGAACGTGAGCAGTTCTTC. Protein: CASRRGEREQFF.

The rearrangement joins TRBV27 to TRBJ2-5; D might be TRBD1 (8 bases). The germline V gene encodes CDR1 MNHEY and CDR2 SMNVEV (reference sequence). V lost 6 bases, J lost 7 bases, and 21 bases lay in between. The length of the CDR3 is 15 residues. In DNA, the CDR3 is TGTGCCAGCAGGAGACAGGGGAGCTCTAGCGGGACCCAGTACTTC. It encodes CASRRQGSSSGTQYF.

The V and J genes are TRBV10-3 and TRBJ2-1; no firm D call. The germline V gene has CDR1 ENHRY and CDR2 SYGVKD. The CDR3 is 11 amino acids. V was cut by 1 base and J by 5 bases, with 0 bases left in between. The CDR3 DNA is TGTGCCATCAGTGAGTACAATGAGCAGTTCTTC. Its translation is CAISEYNEQFF.

J is TRBJ2-7 and V is TRBV20-1; unclear D gene. Per germline, CDR1 DFQATT and CDR2 SNEGSKA (reference sequence). V lost 7 bases and J lost 0, with 10 bases in between. This CDR3 has 12 residues. The CDR3 bases are TGCAGTGGGAAAGTGGTCTCCTACGAGCAGTACTTC. This translates into CSGKVVSYEQYF.

This chain links TRBV4-1 with TRBJ2-7; D not certain. V shed 1 base and J shed 3 bases, with 13 bases lying between them. This CDR3 spans 15 amino acids. Germline V lookup: CDR1 MGHRA, CDR2 YSYEKL. CDR3 coding DNA: TGCGCCAGCAGCCAAGTAGAAGGGTCGGGCTACGAGCAGTACTTC. Amino acid sequence: CASSQVEGSGYEQYF.

V usage is TRBV4-1 and J usage is TRBJ2-7, with TRBD1 matching 7 bases. Trimming at V came to 4 bases and at J to 3 bases, leaving 9 bases not matched to a gene. The CDR3 sequence is 15 residues long. CDR1 and CDR2 from the germline V gene are MGHRA and YSYEKL. The CDR3 here is CASSREDRSVYEQYF. As DNA, the CDR3 is TGCGCCAGCAGCCGAGAGGACAGGTCCGTCTACGAGCAGTACTTC.